The rows below give T cell receptor beta chains drawn from one sample of a study of blood T cell repertoires in COVID-19. Profiling relied on immunoSEQ multiplex PCR, and the TCRdb table lists in-frame clones only, not all of them. The top ten clones hold about a quarter of a sample with 95,000 or so clones, 84% of them seen once. Source material: peripheral blood. These receptors were taken from a human donor in a cohort sampled during active COVID-19. The CDR3 runs from the conserved cysteine through the conserved F or W. Fields, in order: V gene, J gene, D gene, clone size, CDR3 length, CDR3 DNA, CDR3 protein. A D gene is named only where the DNA matches it firmly. Expanded clones get a size class; other rows say once, few or many, or leave the size out.

V: TRBV15; J: TRBJ2-5; D: TRBD2; size: NA; length: 19; DNA: TGTGCCACCAGCAGAGCACGGGTGGCGAGCGGGGGATTCCAAGAGACCCAGTACTTC; CDR3: CATSRARVASGGFQETQYF
V: TRBV28; J: TRBJ2-1; D: TRBD2; size: NA; length: 15; DNA: TGTGCCAGCACCTTGGACGGGACTAGTAAGAATGAGCAGTTCTTC; CDR3: CASTLDGTSKNEQFF
V: TRBV29-1; J: TRBJ1-1; D: TRBD1; size: NA; length: 13; DNA: TGCAGCGTGGAGGACAGGGTTAATTTGGGAGCTTTCTTT; CDR3: CSVEDRVNLGAFF
V: TRBV27; J: TRBJ2-3; D: TRBD2; size: once; length: 17; DNA: TGTGCCAGCAGTTTTACCTCACGGGGGAGGGCCGAGGATACGCAGTATTTT; CDR3: CASSFTSRGRAEDTQYF
V: TRBV5-1; J: TRBJ1-5; D: TRBD1; size: NA; length: 14; DNA: TGCGCCAGCAGCCCACAGGGGGGGGATCAGCCCCAGCATTTT; CDR3: CASSPQGGDQPQHF
V: TRBV18; J: TRBJ1-2; D: TRBD1; size: NA; length: 14; DNA: TGTGCCAGCTCGCCAAAGACAGGGAACTATGGCTACACCTTC; CDR3: CASSPKTGNYGYTF
V: TRBV7-9; J: TRBJ2-6; D: NA; size: NA; length: 18; DNA: TGTGCCAGCACAAGCGGAGCTCTGGCCTTACCTGGGGCCAACGTCCTGACTTTC; CDR3: CASTSGALALPGANVLTF
V: TRBV10-2; J: TRBJ2-7; D: NA; size: NA; length: 14; DNA: TGCGCCAGCAGTGAACAGCCAAAATCCTACGAGCAGTACTTC; CDR3: CASSEQPKSYEQYF
V: TRBV7-2; J: TRBJ1-2; D: TRBD1; size: few; length: 14; DNA: TGTGCCAGCAGCCCCACAGGGGCGCGGGATGGCTACACCTTC; CDR3: CASSPTGARDGYTF
V: TRBV6-5; J: TRBJ1-1; D: TRBD1; size: once; length: 15; DNA: TGTGCCAGCACCAGGGACAGGGCTGTGAACACTGAAGCTTTCTTT; CDR3: CASTRDRAVNTEAFF
V: TRBV7-9; J: TRBJ1-3; D: NA; size: NA; length: 17; DNA: TGTGCCAGCAGCCCGTTAGTTCGGACAGTCTCTGGAAACACCATATATTTT; CDR3: CASSPLVRTVSGNTIYF
V: TRBV7-2; J: TRBJ2-7; D: TRBD1; size: NA; length: 15; DNA: TGTGCCAGCAGCTTAGCGCCGGGACAGGGGAAGGAGCAGTACTTC; CDR3: CASSLAPGQGKEQYF
V: TRBV18; J: TRBJ1-2; D: TRBD1; size: few; length: 14; DNA: TGTGCCAGCTCACCGCAGACAGGGGACTATGGCTACACCTTC; CDR3: CASSPQTGDYGYTF